The 18 T cell receptor beta chains below come from one sample, sequenced in a study of T-cell memory formation after mild COVID-19. TCRdb analysed the 5' RACE reads with MiXCR anew, one entry per CDR3 protein. The table records around 110,000 distinct CDR3 sequences, around 15% of them present only once. Sample: PBMCs or a T cell subset sorted from them (not recorded which). These receptors were obtained from an adult woman who had mild COVID-19 (a few samples of this study predate the infection). Cell type and time point are not known.

This clonotype was counted a few times. This chain connects TRBV13 to TRBJ2-7, with 10 bases identical to TRBD1. The CDR3 covers 15 residues. Unmatched junction bases numbered 8, after V lost 6 bases and J lost 3 bases. CDR1 and CDR2 (germline): PRHDT, FYEKMQ (reference sequence). CDR3 sequence reads: CASSFSGTGDYEQYF. CDR3 in DNA: TGTGCCAGCAGTTTCTCCGGGACAGGGGACTACGAGCAGTACTTC. Full variable domain (missing parts from reference TRBV13 and TRBJ2-7): AAGVIQSPRHLIKEKRETATLKCYPIPRHDTVYWYQQGPGQDPQFLISFYEKMQSDKGSIPDRFSAQQFSDYHSELNMSSLELGDSALYFCASSFSGTGDYEQYFGPGTRLTVT.

This clonotype was recorded a few times. The J gene is TRBJ2-3, the V gene TRBV12-1. TRBV12-1 corresponds to a pseudogene. The CDR3 runs 15 residues. CDR3 residues: CASSFVRGYTDTQYF. The CDR3, as DNA: TGTGCCAGCAGCTTTGTTCGCGGCTACACAGATACGCAGTATTTT.

The chain joins TRBV20-1 to TRBJ1-5; tentatively, D is TRBD1 (5 bases). Germline CDR1 DFQATT, CDR2 SNEGSKA (reference sequence). V was trimmed by 6 bases and J by 0 bases, leaving 21 bases between them. This CDR3 is 17 amino acids long. The CDR3 coding sequence is TGCAGTGCCAGTTCGGGGCGGACGGAATATAGCAATCAGCCCCAGCATTTT. It codes for CSASSGRTEYSNQPQHF.

The chain links TRBV7-9 to TRBJ1-5, with D perhaps TRBD1 (5 bases). The CDR3 length is 19 residues. Germline lookup yields CDR1 SEHNR and CDR2 FQNEAQ (reference sequence). Trimming removed 4 bases at V and 0 bases at J, with 22 bases between. CDR3 bases: TGTGCCAGCAGCTCAACAACGTTGGGGGGTTTTAGTAGCAATCAGCCCCAGCATTTT. It is translated as CASSSTTLGGFSSNQPQHF. The whole variable domain, filled in from reference TRBV7-9 and TRBJ1-5, reads DTGVSQNPRHKITKRGQNVTFRCDPISEHNRLYWYRQTLGQGPEFLTYFQNEAQLEKSRLLSDRFSAERPKGSFSTLEIQRTEQGDSAMYLCASSSTTLGGFSSNQPQHFGDGTRLSIL.

The chain uses TRBV7-9 and TRBJ2-7; the match to TRBD2 covers 8 bases. The CDR3 is 14 amino acids. After removal of 4 bases from V and 3 bases from J, the junction contained 5 bases not matched to a gene. Germline CDR1 is SEHNR and CDR2 is FQNEAQ (reference sequence). The chain's CDR3 is CASSSGTRFYEQYF. In DNA, the CDR3 is TGTGCCAGCAGCTCGGGGACTAGGTTCTACGAGCAGTACTTC.

CDR3 sequence (DNA): TGCGCCAGCAGCCCCGAAGGGTTTAGACTAGCGGGCCAAGAGACCCAGTACTTC. This encodes CASSPEGFRLAGQETQYF. The chain has TRBV4-1 and TRBJ2-5; 10 nucleotides match TRBD2. The trim removed 4 bases at V and 1 base at J, leaving 12 bases unmatched. The germline gives CDR1 MGHRA, CDR2 YSYEKL. The CDR3 consists of 18 residues.

J is TRBJ2-3 and V is TRBV9, with 9 bases identical to TRBD2. V lost 4 bases, J lost 2 bases, and 5 bases stayed unmatched. The CDR3 totals 15 residues. Germline assignment: CDR1 SGDLS and CDR2 YYNGEE. The CDR3 DNA reads as TGTGCCAGCAGCTCTAGCGGGGATTTCACAGATACGCAGTATTTT. The encoded protein is CASSSSGDFTDTQYF.

This clonotype was picked up a small number of times. The V call is TRBV12-3 or TRBV12-4, the J call TRBJ2-1, with D tentatively TRBD2 (6 bases). CDR3 length equals 14 residues. V lost 6 bases to trimming and J lost 7 bases, with 16 bases between them. Here the CDR3 reads CASSTLGGDNEQFF. The CDR3 region has the DNA TGTGCCAGCAGCACCCTGGGCGGGGATAATGAGCAGTTCTTC.

This clonotype appeared a few times. This chain joins TRBV7-9 and TRBJ2-7, with 8 bases aligning to TRBD2. With V trimmed by 5 bases and J by 5 bases, 11 bases remained unmatched. This CDR3 contains 15 residues. Germline CDR1 is SEHNR and CDR2 is FQNEAQ (reference sequence). CDR3 in DNA: TGTGCCAGCAGCGACGGGGGGGATCCTTGGAACGAGCAGTACTTC. It codes for CASSDGGDPWNEQYF.

This chain joins TRBV14 and TRBJ2-1, with TRBD1 matching 7 bases. The V segment lost 4 bases and the J segment 4 bases; nucleotides outside the gene matches: 10. CDR1 is SGHDN and CDR2 is FVKESK in the germline V gene. The CDR3 loop spans 16 amino acids. The CDR3, as DNA: TGTGCCAGCAGCCGACCTGAGGGGGCCTTTTACAATGAGCAGTTCTTC. As protein: CASSRPEGAFYNEQFF.

V is TRBV6-6 and J is TRBJ1-1; D is ambiguous. The CDR3 totals 15 residues. The germline gives CDR1 MNHNY, CDR2 SVGAGI (reference sequence). Trimming pared 3 bases from V and 0 bases from J, leaving 11 bases between. The CDR3 nucleotides are TGTGCCAGCAGTTATATCGCCGGGATGAACACTGAAGCTTTCTTT. Translated, it gives CASSYIAGMNTEAFF.

The chain has TRBV11-2 and TRBJ2-3; 10 nucleotides agree with TRBD2. CDR1 is SGHAT and CDR2 is FQNNGV in the germline V gene. The CDR3 is made up of 17 amino acids. V lost 2 bases to trimming and J lost 5 bases; unmatched junction nucleotides: 10. The CDR3 DNA follows: TGTGCCAGCAGCTTACTCGGCCTAGCGGGAGAAGAAGATACGCAGTATTTT. This codes for CASSLLGLAGEEDTQYF.

This sequence joins TRBV5-1 and TRBJ2-5, with 7 bases aligning to TRBD2. The germline CDR1 and CDR2 sequences are SGHRS and YFSETQ. The J segment lost 4 bases and the V segment lost 0 bases, leaving 9 bases of the junction unmatched. The CDR3 has 16 amino acids. Here the CDR3 reads CASSLEVGRGRETQYF. Here the CDR3 DNA reads TGCGCCAGCAGCTTGGAGGTGGGGAGGGGAAGAGAGACCCAGTACTTC.

This clonotype appeared a few times. The gene calls are TRBV5-6 and TRBJ2-7, with 8 bases identical to TRBD1. Per germline, CDR1 SGHDT and CDR2 YYEEEE. J was trimmed by 12 bases and V by 2 bases; bases with no gene match: 13. This CDR3 spans 14 amino acids. The CDR3 DNA is TGTGCCAGCAGCTTAGGGACACAGGGGGTCGTTGCGTACTTC. It is translated as CASSLGTQGVVAYF.

V is TRBV29-1 and J is TRBJ2-7, with D possibly being TRBD1 (5 bases). CDR3 length: 11 residues. The V end lost 1 base, the J end lost 7 bases, and 8 bases lay between the germline ends. The V gene's germline CDR1 is SQVTM and CDR2 ANQGSEA. This CDR3 reads CSVEAQGEQYF. The CDR3 coding sequence is TGCAGCGTTGAAGCCCAGGGTGAGCAGTACTTC.

This clonotype has a handful of counts. This chain uses TRBV4-1 with TRBJ1-1, with 9 bases that match TRBD1. V trimming: 3 bases; J trimming: 3 bases; junction bases outside the gene matches: 8. Germline CDR1 reads MGHRA; CDR2 reads YSYEKL. The CDR3 totals 16 residues. For the CDR3, the DNA is TGCGCCAGCAGCCACGTACAGGGGGCGTACGACACTGAAGCTTTCTTT. Its translation is CASSHVQGAYDTEAFF.

The rearrangement uses TRBV28 and TRBJ2-7; D unclear. In germline, CDR1 is MDHEN, CDR2 SYDVKM. Deletions cut 3 bases from V and 3 bases from J, with 9 bases between. The CDR3 length is 13 residues. The CDR3 loop is CASSLQERYEQYF. The DNA of the CDR3 is TGTGCCAGCAGTTTGCAAGAGCGCTACGAGCAGTACTTC. The full variable domain, completed using reference TRBV28 and TRBJ2-7, is DVKVTQSSRYLVKRTGEKVFLECVQDMDHENMFWYRQDPGLGLRLIYFSYDVKMKEKGDIPEGYSVSREKKERFSLILESASTNQTSMYLCASSLQERYEQYFGPGTRLTVT.

This chain uses TRBV2 with TRBJ2-1; D gene ambiguous. V lost 11 bases, J lost 10 bases, and 24 bases lay in between. This CDR3 contains 14 residues. Germline V gene data show CDR1 as SNHLY and CDR2 as FYNNEI. CDR3 nucleotides: TGTGCCCTGTCCGAGCCTACAAAGGTTGGGGAGCAGTTCTTC. Amino acid sequence: CALSEPTKVGEQFF.